This section outlines one T cell receptor beta chain sequence together with its context. Its cognate antigen is unknown. The PCR used 60 Vbeta and 13 Jbeta primers. The data were produced by immunoSEQ multiplex PCR, yet TCRdb's version contains in-frame clones alone and is incomplete. The table has 150,000 to 200,000 clones, over 75% seen once. Each donor's status was that of a healthy bone marrow donor. The entry originates in a study of cytomegalovirus exposure and HLA in healthy donors. The study's findings and limits: More clonal expansion characterized HLA-associated TCR beta chains than equally common others in a later analysis. In a later analysis, across HLA loci, associated TCR counts were highest for DRB1, lowest for HLA-C. Per a prior analysis, the majority of TCR beta V segments were productive roughly 90% or roughly 30% of the time.

CDR1 and CDR2 from the germline V gene are MNHEY and SMNVEV (reference sequence). The CDR3 extends over 12 amino acids. V was cut by 2 bases and J by 7 bases, with 9 bases left in between. This chain connects TRBV27 to TRBJ2-7; a possible D gene is TRBD2 (5 bases). Input material: PBMCs. The TCR sequence derives from a man aged 60 to 75 in good health and CMV-seronegative. The CDR3 is CASSLHTGEQYF. The CDR3 region has the DNA TGTGCCAGCAGTTTACACACGGGGGAGCAGTACTTC.